This T cell receptor beta chain was captured in a study of vaccination and CD4 T cells after COVID-19. Study-wide background: Control cultures were supplied with a CEFX pool, an HIV-1 Nef pool, or no peptide at all. Study results and limitations: The researchers studied relatively few convalescent patients and omitted early post-infection timepoints.

Stated time point: late sampling 161 to 241 days after vaccination in a few convalescent patients. Treatment denoted: roughly ten-day PBMC culture with coronavirus spike peptide pools or control peptides (ViraFEST assay). This clonotype was recorded only once. Antigen unknown. Losses at the gene ends were 4 bases for V and 8 bases for J; bases not matched to a gene: 11. The CDR3 length is 16 residues. CDR1 is LGHNA, CDR2 YNFKEQ, per germline. With the Oncomine TCR Beta short-read assay, DNA from cultured CD4+ T cells was sequenced. DNA came from CD4+ T cells after culture. TCRdb reanalysed the PCR reads using MiXCR and keeps one entry per CDR3 protein. This sample has 20,000 to 25,000 distinct CDR3 sequences; 30% to 35% occur once, and the top ten carry 8.6%.

This sequence originates from a human donor who had recovered from COVID-19. The input for sequencing was CD4+ T cells from blood, cultured in vitro, taken about 7 months after SARS-CoV-2 vaccination. This rearrangement joins TRBV4-2 to TRBJ2-1; 10 bases are a match to TRBD2. The CDR3 is CASSPLSSGSGHEQFF. The CDR3 DNA sequence: TGTGCCAGCAGCCCGCTGTCTAGCGGGAGTGGCCATGAGCAGTTCTTC.